These 3 T cell receptor beta chains were sequenced from one sample in a study of blood T cell repertoires in COVID-19. The assay was immunoSEQ multiplex PCR, and TCRdb's table has in-frame clones only and misses some. The sample carries a few hundred thousand clones, more than 85% recorded once. The material sequenced was PBMCs or T cells enriched from blood (not recorded which). All receptors derive from a woman between 25 and 40 years old who had recovered from COVID-19.

This chain joins TRBV9 and TRBJ2-1; 8 bases are a match to TRBD2. The germline CDR1 and CDR2 sequences are SGDLS and YYNGEE. The ends lost 2 bases at V and 7 bases at J; junction bases unmatched: 8. This CDR3 comprises 15 residues. CDR3 in DNA: TGTGCCAGCAGCGTGGTCGGGACGGGGGGGAATGAGCAGTTCTTC. Protein product: CASSVVGTGGNEQFF.

The sample holds one count of this clone. The chain is built from TRBV2 and TRBJ1-1; weak D call: TRBD1 (6 bases). With 2 bases removed from V and 6 bases from J, the gap between germline ends came to 13 bases. The germline V gene encodes CDR1 SNHLY and CDR2 FYNNEI. This CDR3 comprises 14 residues. CDR3 region: CASSERAGVPEAFF. CDR3 nucleotides: TGTGCCAGCAGTGAACGGGCAGGGGTCCCTGAAGCTTTCTTT.

The rearrangement links TRBV11-2 to TRBJ2-5, with a weak D call TRBD1 (5 bases). With 1 base removed from V and 4 bases from J, the gap between germline ends came to 7 bases. CDR1 SGHAT and CDR2 FQNNGV come from the germline V gene. This CDR3 spans 13 amino acids. As DNA, the CDR3 is TGTGCCAGCAGCTTAGTGGGGCCAGAGACCCAGTACTTC. It translates to CASSLVGPETQYF.